The 8 T cell receptor beta chains reported below all come from one sample, sequenced in a study of tumor-infiltrating lymphocytes in localized non-small cell lung cancer. Produced via immunoSEQ multiplex PCR; TCRdb's table is partial and in-frame only. The table records 8,500 to 9,500 clones, around three quarters of them present only once. Sequencing was done on a sample of uninvolved lung tissue not adjacent to the tumor. Receptor source: a human donor with non-small cell lung cancer.

The V and J genes are TRBV7-2 and TRBJ2-3; 12 bases map to TRBD1. CDR3 size: 16 residues. Germline V CDR1 and CDR2: SGHTA, FQGNSA. The J segment lost 3 bases and the V segment lost 5 bases, leaving 6 bases of the junction unmatched. The DNA of the CDR3 is TGTGCCAGCAGCCCCGGGACAGGGGGCGGAACAGATACGCAGTATTTT. This gives the protein CASSPGTGGGTDTQYF. The full variable domain, with the rest looked up from reference TRBV7-2 and TRBJ2-3, is GAGVSQSPSNKVTEKGKDVELRCDPISGHTALYWYRQSLGQGLEFLIYFQGNSAPDKSGLPSDRFSAERTGGSVSTLTIQRTQQEDSAVYLCASSPGTGGGTDTQYFGPGTRLTVL.

V usage is TRBV10-2 and J usage is TRBJ2-1; 8 bases agree with TRBD2. J was trimmed by 10 bases and V by 8 bases; bases with no gene match: 10. Germline assignment: CDR1 WSHSY and CDR2 SAAADI. This CDR3 is 13 amino acids long. The CDR3 nucleotides read TGCGCCAGCCTTAGCGGGGAGCTTTGGGAGCAGTTCTTC. Its translation: CASLSGELWEQFF.

V usage is TRBV6-1 and J usage is TRBJ2-7; 9 bases match TRBD1. The trim removed 4 bases at V and 5 bases at J, leaving 6 bases unmatched. CDR1 is MNHNS and CDR2 is SASEGT in the germline V gene. This CDR3 is built from 14 residues. The CDR3 sequence is CASSASGQGHEQYF. DNA of the CDR3: TGTGCCAGCAGTGCCTCGGGACAGGGCCACGAGCAGTACTTC.

The chain is built from TRBV9 and TRBJ1-4; D is perhaps TRBD1 (6 bases). CDR1 is SGDLS, CDR2 YYNGEE, per germline. There are 15 residues in the CDR3. V lost 1 base and J 8 bases, leaving 15 bases between the germline ends. For the CDR3, the DNA is TGTGCCAGCAGCGTATTTGCGACAGGAGGGGAAAAACTGTTTTTT. Translated: CASSVFATGGEKLFF.

CDR3 region: CASSKIVAQNEQYF. The CDR3 nucleotides read TGTGCCAGCAGCAAAATAGTGGCCCAGAACGAGCAGTACTTC. This sequence joins TRBV7-2 and TRBJ2-7, with D hard to call. CDR1 SGHTA and CDR2 FQGNSA come from the germline V gene. Deletions cut 5 bases from V and 5 bases from J, with 16 bases between. The CDR3 has 14 residues. The full variable domain, with the rest looked up from reference TRBV7-2 and TRBJ2-7, is GAGVSQSPSNKVTEKGKDVELRCDPISGHTALYWYRQSLGQGLEFLIYFQGNSAPDKSGLPSDRFSAERTGGSVSTLTIQRTQQEDSAVYLCASSKIVAQNEQYFGPGTRLTVT.

CDR3 protein: CASSLVASGMTDTQYF. The CDR3 DNA follows: TGCGCCAGCAGCTTGGTGGCTAGCGGGATGACAGATACGCAGTATTTT. V usage is TRBV5-1 and J usage is TRBJ2-3; 9 nucleotides agree with TRBD2. J gave up 3 bases and V 0 bases, and 5 bases lay outside the gene matches. The V gene's germline CDR1 is SGHRS and CDR2 YFSETQ. The CDR3 totals 16 residues.

V is TRBV1 and J is TRBJ2-3; TRBD1 is the table's D call, not checked against the DNA. TRBV1 is assigned pseudogene status. The CDR3 is made up of 15 amino acids. The CDR3 loop is CTSSQADRLADTQYF. CDR3 DNA sequence: TGCACCAGCAGCCAAGCGGACAGGCTAGCCGATACGCAGTATTTT.

The rearrangement links TRBV21-1 to TRBJ2-7. TRBV21-1 is a pseudogene locus. The CDR3 covers 16 residues. In nucleotides, the CDR3 is TGTGCCAGCAGCAAAGATGGGACGAAAAGCTCCTACGAGCAGTACTTC. It translates to CASSKDGTKSSYEQYF.